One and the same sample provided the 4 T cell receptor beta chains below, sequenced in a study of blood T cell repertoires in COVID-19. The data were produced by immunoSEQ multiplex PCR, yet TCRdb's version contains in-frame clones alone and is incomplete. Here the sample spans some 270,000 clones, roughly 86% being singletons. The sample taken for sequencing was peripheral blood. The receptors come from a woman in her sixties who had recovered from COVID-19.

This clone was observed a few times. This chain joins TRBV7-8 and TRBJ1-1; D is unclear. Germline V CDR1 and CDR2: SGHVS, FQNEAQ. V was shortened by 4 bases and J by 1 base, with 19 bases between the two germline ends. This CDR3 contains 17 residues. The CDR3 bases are TGTGCCAGCAGCTCCTCGCGAATGAGGGCTGCGAACACTGAAGCTTTCTTT. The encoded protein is CASSSSRMRAANTEAFF. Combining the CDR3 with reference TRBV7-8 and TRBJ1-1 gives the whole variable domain GAGVSQSPRYKVAKRGQDVALRCDPISGHVSLFWYQQALGQGPEFLTYFQNEAQLDKSGLPSDRFFAERPEGSVSTLKIQRTQQEDSAVYLCASSSSRMRAANTEAFFGQGTRLTVV.

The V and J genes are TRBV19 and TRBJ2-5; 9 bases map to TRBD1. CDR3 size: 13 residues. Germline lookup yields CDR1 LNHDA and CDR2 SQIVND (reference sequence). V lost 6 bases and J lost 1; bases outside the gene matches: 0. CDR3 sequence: CASRTGGQETQYF. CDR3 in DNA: TGTGCCAGTAGGACAGGGGGCCAAGAGACCCAGTACTTC.

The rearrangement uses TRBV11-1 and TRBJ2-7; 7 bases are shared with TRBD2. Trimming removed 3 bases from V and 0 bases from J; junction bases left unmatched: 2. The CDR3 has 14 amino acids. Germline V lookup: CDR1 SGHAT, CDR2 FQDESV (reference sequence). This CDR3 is CASSLASGSYEQYF. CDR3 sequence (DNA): TGTGCCAGCAGCTTGGCTAGCGGCTCCTACGAGCAGTACTTC.

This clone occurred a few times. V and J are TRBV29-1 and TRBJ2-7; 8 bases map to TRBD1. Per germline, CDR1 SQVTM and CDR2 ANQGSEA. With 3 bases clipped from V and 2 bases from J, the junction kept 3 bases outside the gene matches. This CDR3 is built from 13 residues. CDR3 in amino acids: CSVERTGTYEQYF. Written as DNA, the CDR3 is TGCAGCGTTGAGAGGACAGGGACCTACGAGCAGTACTTC.